This TCR beta chain was identified during a study of T cell responses to AZD1222 COVID-19 vaccine. Study outcomes and limitations: It was only after the peak T cell response that any repertoires were sampled.

The CDR3 length is 13 residues. Germline V lookup: CDR1 SGHDT, CDR2 YYEEEE. V lost 2 bases to trimming and J lost 10 bases, with 10 bases between them. In regard to this clone: Its matching antigen is unknown.

Sequencing was performed with immunoSEQ multiplex PCR; in TCRdb, only in-frame clones are kept and a portion is missing. The table lists over 110,000 clones, 80% to 90% of them singletons, with approximately 6% in the top ten. This receptor was obtained from an adult in good health. The specimen comprised peripheral blood, sampled on day 0 of AZD1222 vaccination. The chain combines TRBV5-6 with TRBJ1-6; D is perhaps TRBD1 (6 bases). This CDR3 is CASSLGQTSPLHF. The CDR3, as DNA: TGTGCCAGCAGCTTAGGACAGACCTCACCCCTCCACTTT.